Below, 30 T cell receptor beta chains from the same sample are listed, as sequenced in a study of blood T cell repertoires in COVID-19. Sequencing was performed with immunoSEQ multiplex PCR; in TCRdb, only in-frame clones are kept and a portion is missing. This sample yields approximately 230,000 clones, of which about 83% are seen a single time; around 6% belongs to the top ten. Sequencing used peripheral blood. The receptor set was obtained from an elderly man with acute or convalescent COVID-19.

This chain joins TRBV5-6 and TRBJ1-4; a weak D match, TRBD1 (5 bases). The CDR3 is 16 residues long. CDR1 and CDR2 (germline): SGHDT, YYEEEE. V was pared by 0 bases and J by 2 bases, with 11 bases between. The chain's CDR3 is CASSLASGGTNEKLFF. The CDR3, as DNA: TGTGCCAGCAGCTTGGCCTCGGGGGGGACTAATGAAAAACTGTTTTTT.

The chain uses TRBV24-1 and TRBJ2-1; the D gene is possibly TRBD2 (7 bases). Germline V gene lookup returns CDR1 KGHDR and CDR2 SFDVKD. CDR3 length: 19 residues. The germline V and J ends were trimmed by 9 bases and 10 bases, with 36 bases remaining between them. The CDR3 is CATAATSRGGSFGPSEQFF. In DNA, the CDR3 is TGTGCCACCGCCGCGACTTCCAGGGGCGGGAGCTTTGGTCCGTCCGAGCAGTTCTTC.

The V gene is TRBV3-1 (or the pseudogene TRBV3-2), the J gene TRBJ2-1; 8 bases align to TRBD1. The CDR3 consists of 12 residues. The germline V gene has CDR1 LGHDT and CDR2 YNNKEL (reference sequence). V was pared by 4 bases and J by 9 bases, with 2 bases of the junction left unmatched. CDR3 DNA: TGTGCCAGCAGCCCGGACAGGGTTGAGCAGTTCTTC. This encodes CASSPDRVEQFF.

The CDR3 loop is CATRWDRGGNEQFF. As DNA, the CDR3 is TGTGCCACCCGGTGGGACAGGGGTGGTAATGAGCAGTTCTTC. This sequence joins TRBV28 and TRBJ2-1, with 10 bases that match TRBD1. Trimming took 10 bases from V and 7 from J; bases not matched to a gene: 10. Looked up from germline, CDR1 is MDHEN and CDR2 is SYDVKM. CDR3 length equals 14 residues.

The rearrangement uses TRBV28 and TRBJ2-2; D not certain. Trimming removed 5 bases from V and 7 bases from J, with 5 bases in between. The CDR3 is 11 residues long. CDR1 and CDR2 from the germline V gene are MDHEN and SYDVKM. The CDR3 reads CASSRLGELFF. In DNA form, the CDR3 reads TGTGCCAGCAGTCGTCTCGGGGAGCTGTTTTTT.

This chain links TRBV7-8 with TRBJ1-2; 8 bases align to TRBD1. CDR3 length equals 13 residues. V was pared by 1 base and J by 14 bases, with 9 bases of the junction left unmatched. Germline CDR1 SGHVS, CDR2 FQNEAQ. CDR3 region: CASSLGPGQGVTF. CDR3 nucleotide sequence: TGTGCCAGCAGCTTAGGGCCAGGACAGGGCGTAACCTTC.

The V and J genes are TRBV19 and TRBJ2-1, with 13 bases matching TRBD2. CDR3 length equals 16 residues. The J segment lost 4 bases and the V segment lost 8 bases, leaving 8 bases of the junction unmatched. The germline V gene encodes CDR1 LNHDA and CDR2 SQIVND (reference sequence). CDR3 nucleotide sequence: TGTGCCAGTCGATTGGGGACTAGCGGGGTATACAATGAGCAGTTCTTC. Translated: CASRLGTSGVYNEQFF.

V usage is TRBV28 and J usage is TRBJ1-1; D may be TRBD1 (6 bases). V was clipped by 4 bases and J by 4 bases, with 16 bases between them. This CDR3 has 15 residues. Germline V gene data show CDR1 as MDHEN and CDR2 as SYDVKM. CDR3 sequence reads: CASSSPLGGGTEAFF. The CDR3, as DNA: TGTGCCAGCAGTTCCCCGCTGGGAGGGGGCACTGAAGCTTTCTTT. Drawing the rest from reference TRBV28 and TRBJ1-1, the complete variable domain is DVKVTQSSRYLVKRTGEKVFLECVQDMDHENMFWYRQDPGLGLRLIYFSYDVKMKEKGDIPEGYSVSREKKERFSLILESASTNQTSMYLCASSSPLGGGTEAFFGQGTRLTVV.

This chain connects TRBV4-2 to TRBJ1-1; 7 bases align to TRBD1. This CDR3 is built from 15 residues. Germline V gene data show CDR1 as LGHNA and CDR2 as YNFKEQ. With V trimmed by 4 bases and J by 3 bases, 8 bases remained unmatched. The chain's CDR3 is CASSRLGQGDTEAFF. The CDR3 DNA reads as TGTGCCAGCAGCCGCCTGGGGCAGGGGGACACTGAAGCTTTCTTT.

The chain recombines TRBV30 with TRBJ1-2; D ambiguous. The CDR3 is 13 residues long. Germline V lookup: CDR1 GTSNPN, CDR2 SVGIG (reference sequence). Trimming shortened V by 4 bases and J by 8 bases, and 17 bases separated the two germline ends. The CDR3 protein is CAWTLLSTVGYTF. CDR3 sequence (DNA): TGTGCCTGGACCCTGTTGAGCACGGTGGGCTACACCTTC. The whole variable domain, filled in from reference TRBV30 and TRBJ1-2, reads SQTIHQWPATLVQPVGSPLSLECTVEGTSNPNLYWYRQAAGRGLQLLFYSVGIGQISSEVPQNLSASRPQDRQFILSSKKLLLSDSGFYLCAWTLLSTVGYTFGSGTRLTVV.

The chain links TRBV11-2 to TRBJ2-4; D uncertain. This CDR3 has 11 amino acids. Germline CDR1 SGHAT, CDR2 FQNNGV. V lost 1 base and J lost 12, with 7 bases in between. In nucleotides, the CDR3 is TGTGCCAGCAGCTTAGGAGTTTCTCAGTACTTC. Translating gives CASSLGVSQYF.

This chain connects TRBV7-9 to TRBJ2-7, with TRBD1 matching 7 bases. The V gene's germline CDR1 is SEHNR and CDR2 FQNEAQ (reference sequence). V lost 5 bases, J lost 4 bases, and 11 bases stayed unmatched. The CDR3 length is 15 residues. The CDR3 region is CASSSTGEGSYEQYF. CDR3 sequence (DNA): TGTGCCAGCAGCAGCACAGGGGAAGGTTCTTACGAGCAGTACTTC.

CDR3 nucleotides: TGCGCCAGCAGCTCGGGACAGGGTAACAGGGAGCTGTTTTTT. It is translated as CASSSGQGNRELFF. The chain uses TRBV5-1 and TRBJ2-2; 9 nucleotides match TRBD1. V was pared by 3 bases and J by 9 bases, with 6 bases of the junction left unmatched. Germline assignment: CDR1 SGHRS and CDR2 YFSETQ. This CDR3 region has 14 residues.

The chain employs TRBV2 and TRBJ2-7; 8 bases fit TRBD2. CDR1 and CDR2 from the germline V gene are SNHLY and FYNNEI. The CDR3 length is 17 residues. Trimming took 2 bases from V and 2 from J; bases not matched to a gene: 11. Here the CDR3 DNA reads TGTGCCAGCAGTGAAAATCGGCCCCCAGCGGGAGCCTACGAGCAGTACTTC. Encoded protein: CASSENRPPAGAYEQYF.

The gene calls are TRBV14 and TRBJ1-6, with D possibly matching TRBD1 (5 bases). CDR1 and CDR2 (germline): SGHDN, FVKESK. Trimming left V 1 base short and J 7 bases short, with 5 bases between. There are 13 residues in the CDR3. The CDR3 nucleotides read TGTGCCAGCAGCCAAGCAGGGAATTCACCCCTCCACTTT. This encodes CASSQAGNSPLHF. Looking up the rest from reference TRBV14 and TRBJ1-6 gives the full variable domain: EAGVTQFPSHSVIEKGQTVTLRCDPISGHDNLYWYRRVMGKEIKFLLHFVKESKQDESGMPNNRFLAERTGGTYSTLKVQPAELEDSGVYFCASSQAGNSPLHFGNGTRLTVT.

The gene calls are TRBV4-1 and TRBJ1-2; D is unresolved. Germline loops: CDR1 MGHRA, CDR2 YSYEKL. The CDR3 runs to 14 residues. Trimming took off 1 base at V and 2 bases at J, with 8 bases between the two ends. CDR3 in amino acids: CASSQGTQNYGYTF. The CDR3 DNA reads as TGCGCCAGCAGCCAAGGAACCCAGAACTATGGCTACACCTTC.

To note about this clone: Other DNA sequences in this specimen translate into the identical CDR3. The rearrangement links TRBV7-9 to TRBJ2-7, with a weak D call TRBD1 (7 bases). Trimming removed 2 bases from V and 0 bases from J, with 11 bases in between. Germline CDR1 and CDR2: SEHNR and FQNEAQ (reference sequence). This CDR3 comprises 15 residues. The chain's CDR3 is CASSLSGGGSYEQYF. CDR3 nucleotides: TGTGCCAGCAGCTTATCAGGGGGAGGCTCCTACGAGCAGTACTTC.

The chain is built from TRBV11-2 and TRBJ2-7, with 7 positions matching TRBD1. The V gene end was trimmed by 0 bases and the J gene end by 3 bases; junction bases not matched to a gene: 5. The CDR3 totals 15 residues. Germline CDR1 is SGHAT and CDR2 is FQNNGV. CDR3 DNA: TGTGCCAGCAGCTTAGATTTTTCAGGGGGCTACGAGCAGTACTTC. Translating gives CASSLDFSGGYEQYF.

In the case of this clone: Other DNA variants within this sample encode the same CDR3. This sequence joins TRBV5-4 and TRBJ2-5; D remains ambiguous. The CDR3 spans 14 residues. The V and J ends lost 0 bases and 1 base respectively, with 7 bases between them. In germline, CDR1 is SGHNT, CDR2 YYREEE (reference sequence). This chain's CDR3 is CASSLGGSQETQYF. DNA of the CDR3: TGTGCCAGCAGCTTGGGAGGCAGCCAAGAGACCCAGTACTTC.

Here the CDR3 reads CASSIQGNNQPQHF. CDR3 bases: TGTGCCAGCAGCATACAGGGGAACAATCAGCCCCAGCATTTT. The chain joins TRBV27 to TRBJ1-5; 7 bases map to TRBD1. The CDR3 length is 14 residues. The germline gives CDR1 MNHEY, CDR2 SMNVEV (reference sequence). J lost 3 bases, V lost 6 bases, and 5 bases had no gene match.

The chain employs TRBV28 and TRBJ2-7; D possibly corresponds to TRBD2 (6 bases). The CDR3 consists of 13 residues. The germline V gene encodes CDR1 MDHEN and CDR2 SYDVKM. Trimming removed 8 bases at V and 3 bases at J, with 14 bases between. The DNA for the CDR3 is TGTGCCAGCTTATTGGTGGAGGGCTACGAGCAGTACTTC. This gives the protein CASLLVEGYEQYF.

The rearrangement joins TRBV18 to TRBJ1-2, with D maybe TRBD1 (5 bases). The CDR3 is made up of 14 amino acids. V was clipped by 2 bases and J by 8 bases, with 15 bases between them. The germline gives CDR1 KGHSH, CDR2 LQKENI. The CDR3 region is CASSPYETEVGYTF. CDR3 DNA: TGTGCCAGCTCACCATACGAGACAGAAGTCGGCTACACCTTC.

The chain recombines TRBV7-9 with TRBJ2-3; no clear D. The CDR3 is 15 residues long. Germline lookup yields CDR1 SEHNR and CDR2 FQNEAQ (reference sequence). Trimming took off 3 bases at V and 1 base at J, with 11 bases between the two ends. Written as DNA, the CDR3 is TGTGCCAGCAGCTTGTCGTCGCAGGGCACAGATACGCAGTATTTT. It codes for CASSLSSQGTDTQYF.

This sequence joins TRBV28 and TRBJ2-7; TRBD2 might be the D (6 bases). There are 15 residues in the CDR3. V shed 5 bases and J shed 0 bases, with 14 bases lying between them. Germline CDR1 and CDR2: MDHEN and SYDVKM. CDR3 sequence reads: CASSSRDGSSYEQYF. As DNA, the CDR3 is TGTGCCAGCAGTAGCCGGGACGGGAGCTCCTACGAGCAGTACTTC. The variable domain in full, with the rest retrieved from reference TRBV28 and TRBJ2-7, is DVKVTQSSRYLVKRTGEKVFLECVQDMDHENMFWYRQDPGLGLRLIYFSYDVKMKEKGDIPEGYSVSREKKERFSLILESASTNQTSMYLCASSSRDGSSYEQYFGPGTRLTVT.

The chain uses TRBV7-8 and TRBJ2-1; TRBD2 aligns across 7 bases. CDR3 length: 14 amino acids. J was trimmed by 12 bases and V by 4 bases; bases with no gene match: 12. Germline CDR1 reads SGHVS; CDR2 reads FQNEAQ. The CDR3 spells CASSSETSEITQFF. The CDR3 region has the DNA TGTGCCAGCAGCTCCGAAACTAGCGAGATAACGCAGTTCTTC. Combining the CDR3 with reference TRBV7-8 and TRBJ2-1 gives the whole variable domain GAGVSQSPRYKVAKRGQDVALRCDPISGHVSLFWYQQALGQGPEFLTYFQNEAQLDKSGLPSDRFFAERPEGSVSTLKIQRTQQEDSAVYLCASSSETSEITQFFGPGTRLTVL.

The chain couples TRBV6-5 to TRBJ1-6; D possibly corresponds to TRBD1 (6 bases). CDR1 and CDR2 from the germline V gene are MNHEY and SVGAGI. The ends were cut back, 2 bases at V and 7 bases at J, with 12 bases in the middle. The length of the CDR3 is 15 residues. CDR3 region: CASSYETGLNSPLHF. Here the CDR3 DNA reads TGTGCCAGCAGTTACGAGACAGGCCTGAATTCACCCCTCCACTTT.

The chain combines TRBV5-1 with TRBJ1-5, with D perhaps matching TRBD1 (6 bases). The CDR3 has 15 amino acids. V dropped 0 bases and J dropped 5 bases, with 12 bases sitting between them. Per the germline V gene, CDR1 is SGHRS and CDR2 is YFSETQ. The CDR3 bases are TGCGCCAGCAGCTTGGGGGGGGGCGCGTATCAGCCCCAGCATTTT. This sequence encodes CASSLGGGAYQPQHF.

The CDR3 DNA sequence: TGTGCCAGCAGCTCAAACAGGGGGAGTCGCGAGCAGTACTTC. Protein product: CASSSNRGSREQYF. V is TRBV5-4 and J is TRBJ2-7; 8 bases line up with TRBD1. Germline CDR1 reads SGHNT; CDR2 reads YYREEE (reference sequence). The CDR3 contains 14 residues. J was trimmed by 6 bases and V by 3 bases; bases with no gene match: 8.

This chain uses TRBV5-6 with TRBJ2-1; TRBD2 aligns across 11 bases. Trimming removed 4 bases from V and 5 bases from J; junction bases left unmatched: 11. Germline CDR1 is SGHDT and CDR2 is YYEEEE. This CDR3 contains 17 residues. CDR3 nucleotide sequence: TGTGCCAGCAGCCGGTACGCTAGCGGGGGGCTCAACAATGAGCAGTTCTTC. This sequence encodes CASSRYASGGLNNEQFF.

This chain joins TRBV6-5 and TRBJ1-1, with a weak D call TRBD1 (5 bases). The germline V gene encodes CDR1 MNHEY and CDR2 SVGAGI. V lost 8 bases to trimming and J lost 6 bases, with 22 bases between them. CDR3 length equals 15 residues. In DNA form, the CDR3 reads TGTGCCAGCGCGCTAGGGAGGGGAGGGATGCCTGAAGCTTTCTTT. Translation gives CASALGRGGMPEAFF.